A selection of T cell receptor beta chains follows, all from one sample in a study of blood T cells in healthy people across ages. TCRdb passed the 5' RACE reads through MiXCR, listing each CDR3 protein once. This table has some 760,000 distinct CDR3 sequences, 25% appearing once. A further study also used this sample, focusing on T cells of mothers and their children.

Sequenced input: blood. These receptors were collected from a boy younger than 18 in good health. CDR3s include the opening cysteine and the closing phenylalanine or tryptophan. Fields, in order: V gene, D gene, clone size, J gene, CDR3 DNA, CDR3 protein. D genes are given only for firm matches. Rows may omit the clone size; those that give it use once, few, many or a size class.

v_call: TRBV4-1
d_call: .
clone_size: .
j_call: TRBJ2-3
cdr3_nt: TGCGCCAGCAGCCCACACTTCACTAGTCTGAGCACAGATACGCAGTATTTT
cdr3_aa: CASSPHFTSLSTDTQYF

v_call: TRBV28
d_call: TRBD1
clone_size: few
j_call: TRBJ2-7
cdr3_nt: TGTGCCAGCAGGACGGGACAGAGGTCCTACGAGCAGTACTTC
cdr3_aa: CASRTGQRSYEQYF

v_call: TRBV6-4
d_call: TRBD1
clone_size: .
j_call: TRBJ2-1
cdr3_nt: TGTGCCAGCAGTGACCGGGACAGGCCCTTTCATGAGCAGTTCTTC
cdr3_aa: CASSDRDRPFHEQFF

v_call: TRBV5-1
d_call: .
clone_size: few
j_call: TRBJ1-2
cdr3_nt: TGCGCCAGCAGTTTCCAAATAGGCTATGGCTACACCTTC
cdr3_aa: CASSFQIGYGYTF

v_call: TRBV12-3/TRBV12-4
d_call: TRBD2
clone_size: few
j_call: TRBJ2-1
cdr3_nt: TGTGCCAGCAGGCCCTCGGGAGGGGGGATACCCCACAATGAGCAGTTCTTC
cdr3_aa: CASRPSGGGIPHNEQFF

v_call: TRBV6-5
d_call: .
clone_size: .
j_call: TRBJ2-1
cdr3_nt: TGTGCCAGCAGTTACAGTAAGGGACTTTACAATGAGCAGCTCTTC
cdr3_aa: CASSYSKGLYNEQLF

v_call: TRBV20-1
d_call: .
clone_size: .
j_call: TRBJ2-7
cdr3_nt: TGCAGTGCTAGAGATTTGCAGGCCTACGAGCAGTACTTC
cdr3_aa: CSARDLQAYEQYF

v_call: TRBV4-3
d_call: TRBD2
clone_size: .
j_call: TRBJ2-7
cdr3_nt: TGCGCCAGCAGCCAAGAGGGTTATAGCGGGGGTACCTACGAGCAGTACTTC
cdr3_aa: CASSQEGYSGGTYEQYF

v_call: TRBV11-1
d_call: TRBD2
clone_size: few
j_call: TRBJ2-5
cdr3_nt: TGTGCCAGCAGCCCCCGCCGGGGGGGAGAAGAGACCCAGTACTTC
cdr3_aa: CASSPRRGGEETQYF

v_call: TRBV6-1
d_call: .
clone_size: .
j_call: TRBJ2-7
cdr3_nt: TGTGCCAGCAATCGTCTCCCGGGACAAACTTTTAGTGACTACGAGCAGTACTTC
cdr3_aa: CASNRLPGQTFSDYEQYF

v_call: TRBV6-1
d_call: .
clone_size: few
j_call: TRBJ1-4
cdr3_nt: TGTGCCAGCAGTCCTCTCTGGGTCCGTCGAGGGAATGAAAAACTGTTTTTT
cdr3_aa: CASSPLWVRRGNEKLFF

v_call: TRBV3-1
d_call: TRBD1
clone_size: few
j_call: TRBJ2-5
cdr3_nt: TGTGCCAGCAGCCCGAGGACAGGGGGCGCCAATGAAGAGACCCAGTACTTC
cdr3_aa: CASSPRTGGANEETQYF

v_call: TRBV4-3
d_call: TRBD1
clone_size: few
j_call: TRBJ2-7
cdr3_nt: TGCGCCAGCAGCCAGGACAGGGGACCTGCCTACGAGCAGTACTTC
cdr3_aa: CASSQDRGPAYEQYF

v_call: TRBV10-3
d_call: .
clone_size: .
j_call: TRBJ1-2
cdr3_nt: TGTGCCATCAGTGATTTTGGGGAGATGAATGGCTACACCTTC
cdr3_aa: CAISDFGEMNGYTF

v_call: TRBV4-2
d_call: .
clone_size: few
j_call: TRBJ1-4
cdr3_nt: TGTGCCAGCAGCCAAGATCGAGAGTTGACTAATGAAAAACTGTTTTTT
cdr3_aa: CASSQDRELTNEKLFF

v_call: TRBV5-6
d_call: .
clone_size: .
j_call: TRBJ2-1
cdr3_nt: TGTGCCAGCGGTGGTAGTTTCATCCACAATGAGCAGTTCTTC
cdr3_aa: CASGGSFIHNEQFF

v_call: TRBV29-1
d_call: TRBD2
clone_size: few
j_call: TRBJ2-3
cdr3_nt: TGCAGCGCCGGAGGACTAGCGGGCGGGGAAGATACGCAGTATTTT
cdr3_aa: CSAGGLAGGEDTQYF

v_call: TRBV20-1
d_call: TRBD1
clone_size: few
j_call: TRBJ2-3
cdr3_nt: TGCAGTGGAGAGGGGACAGGCACAGATACGCAGTATTTT
cdr3_aa: CSGEGTGTDTQYF

v_call: TRBV12-3/TRBV12-4
d_call: .
clone_size: .
j_call: TRBJ2-7
cdr3_nt: TGTGCCAGCAGTTCGATCGAGTACGAGCAGTACTTC
cdr3_aa: CASSSIEYEQYF

v_call: TRBV28
d_call: .
clone_size: few
j_call: TRBJ1-2
cdr3_nt: TGTGCCAGTATCTCCGACAGCCACTATGGCTACACCTTC
cdr3_aa: CASISDSHYGYTF

v_call: TRBV6-5
d_call: TRBD1
clone_size: few
j_call: TRBJ2-4
cdr3_nt: TGTGCCAGCAGTCAGGACAGGGGTGACATTCAGTACTTC
cdr3_aa: CASSQDRGDIQYF

v_call: TRBV4-1
d_call: .
clone_size: .
j_call: TRBJ2-4
cdr3_nt: TGCGCCAGCAGCTTTCCGGAGGGGGGGGCCAAAAACATTCAGTACTTC
cdr3_aa: CASSFPEGGAKNIQYF

v_call: TRBV10-2
d_call: .
clone_size: .
j_call: TRBJ2-7
cdr3_nt: TGCGCCAGCAGTGGCGGCCCCTACTACGAGCAGTACTTC
cdr3_aa: CASSGGPYYEQYF

v_call: TRBV6-2/TRBV6-3
d_call: .
clone_size: .
j_call: TRBJ2-1
cdr3_nt: TGTGCCAGCACTGTTGGGGGGGGGGCGATCAATGAGCAGTTCTTC
cdr3_aa: CASTVGGGAINEQFF

v_call: TRBV5-1
d_call: TRBD2
clone_size: .
j_call: TRBJ2-2
cdr3_nt: TGCGCCAGCAGTTTGAAAGGAGTAGCGGGAGGGCCGAACACCGGGGAGCTGTTTTTT
cdr3_aa: CASSLKGVAGGPNTGELFF

v_call: TRBV5-1
d_call: .
clone_size: few
j_call: TRBJ1-2
cdr3_nt: TGCGCCAGCAGCTTGGAGAACCCGAAAGCTGGCTACACCTTC
cdr3_aa: CASSLENPKAGYTF

v_call: TRBV6-4
d_call: .
clone_size: few
j_call: TRBJ2-3
cdr3_nt: TGTGCCAGCAGTGACGCGGCAGGCAGCACAGATACGCAGTATTTT
cdr3_aa: CASSDAAGSTDTQYF

v_call: TRBV15
d_call: TRBD1
clone_size: .
j_call: TRBJ2-5
cdr3_nt: TGTGCCACCAGCAGACCTTTCGGACAGGGAAGAGAGACCCAGTACTTC
cdr3_aa: CATSRPFGQGRETQYF

v_call: TRBV28
d_call: TRBD2
clone_size: .
j_call: TRBJ2-7
cdr3_nt: TGTGCCAGCAGTTTCCGGGAGGCTCCCTACGAGCAGTACTTC
cdr3_aa: CASSFREAPYEQYF

v_call: TRBV29-1
d_call: TRBD1
clone_size: few
j_call: TRBJ1-5
cdr3_nt: TGCAGCGTTGTCGAAGGACAGGGCGGTTTGGGTCAGCCCCAGCATTTT
cdr3_aa: CSVVEGQGGLGQPQHF

v_call: TRBV7-9
d_call: .
clone_size: .
j_call: TRBJ2-3
cdr3_nt: TGTGCCAGCAGCTTATTAGTAGATACGCAGTATTTT
cdr3_aa: CASSLLVDTQYF

v_call: TRBV20-1
d_call: .
clone_size: .
j_call: TRBJ2-3
cdr3_nt: TGCAGCGCTAGAGAGGGCGGCTTAGGACCCCAAGAAAATCCGTATTTT
cdr3_aa: CSAREGGLGPQENPYF

v_call: TRBV7-2
d_call: .
clone_size: .
j_call: TRBJ1-1
cdr3_nt: TGTGCCAGCAGCCCCGACAGGAGACGTCTCATGAACACTGAAGCTTTCTTT
cdr3_aa: CASSPDRRRLMNTEAFF

v_call: TRBV29-1
d_call: .
clone_size: .
j_call: TRBJ2-1
cdr3_nt: TGCAGCGTTATTCCCTACATTTACTACAATGAGCAGTTCTTC
cdr3_aa: CSVIPYIYYNEQFF

v_call: TRBV7-3
d_call: TRBD2
clone_size: few
j_call: TRBJ2-1
cdr3_nt: TGTGCCAGCGGAAGCGGGAGAAACAGGAATGAGCAGTTCTTC
cdr3_aa: CASGSGRNRNEQFF

v_call: TRBV12-3/TRBV12-4
d_call: TRBD1
clone_size: .
j_call: TRBJ2-3
cdr3_nt: TGTGCCAGCAGTTCCTTGACAGGGGGACATGCAGATACGCAGTATTTT
cdr3_aa: CASSSLTGGHADTQYF

v_call: TRBV4-1
d_call: .
clone_size: .
j_call: TRBJ2-7
cdr3_nt: TGCGCCAGCAGCCAAGTGGGACTCGAGCAGTACTTC
cdr3_aa: CASSQVGLEQYF

v_call: TRBV7-2
d_call: .
clone_size: few
j_call: TRBJ2-7
cdr3_nt: TGTGCCAGCAGTTCCTGGGAGAGTGGGGACGAGCAGTACTTC
cdr3_aa: CASSSWESGDEQYF

v_call: TRBV29-1
d_call: TRBD2
clone_size: .
j_call: TRBJ2-7
cdr3_nt: TGCAGCGTTGGAGCGGGAGAATCCTACGAGCAGTACTTC
cdr3_aa: CSVGAGESYEQYF

v_call: TRBV5-4
d_call: .
clone_size: .
j_call: TRBJ1-2
cdr3_nt: TGTGCGTACCAGGGTGGCCCTAACTATGGCTACACCTTC
cdr3_aa: CAYQGGPNYGYTF

v_call: TRBV18
d_call: .
clone_size: .
j_call: TRBJ1-1
cdr3_nt: TGTGCCAGCTCATCCGACCCGGGACGGAGTATGAACACTGAAGCTTTCTTT
cdr3_aa: CASSSDPGRSMNTEAFF

v_call: TRBV9
d_call: TRBD2
clone_size: once
j_call: TRBJ2-1
cdr3_nt: TGTGCCAGCAGCGTAGTTGGCGGGAGTCACAATGAGCAGTTCTTC
cdr3_aa: CASSVVGGSHNEQFF

v_call: TRBV2
d_call: .
clone_size: many
j_call: TRBJ2-6
cdr3_nt: TGTGCCAGCAGTGAGGGACCCCCTGGGGCCAACGTCCTGACTTTC
cdr3_aa: CASSEGPPGANVLTF

v_call: TRBV7-8
d_call: .
clone_size: many
j_call: TRBJ2-1
cdr3_nt: TGTGCCAGCAGCTTAAACCCAGGTAATGAGCAGTTCTTC
cdr3_aa: CASSLNPGNEQFF

v_call: TRBV4-2
d_call: .
clone_size: few
j_call: TRBJ2-3
cdr3_nt: TGTGCCAGCAGCCAAGATGACCCTGCGGGGACAGATACGCAGTATTTT
cdr3_aa: CASSQDDPAGTDTQYF

v_call: TRBV29-1
d_call: .
clone_size: few
j_call: TRBJ2-1
cdr3_nt: TGCAGCGTTGAAGAGGGAGCCCCGTCGGTTATGGGGCAGTTCTTC
cdr3_aa: CSVEEGAPSVMGQFF

v_call: TRBV5-6
d_call: .
clone_size: few
j_call: TRBJ2-2
cdr3_nt: TGTGCCAGCAGCGCCTGGGGCTTCCCCGGGGAGCTGTTTTTT
cdr3_aa: CASSAWGFPGELFF

v_call: TRBV7-2
d_call: TRBD2
clone_size: .
j_call: TRBJ2-7
cdr3_nt: TGTGCCAGCAGCCCGAGGACTAGCTGGAGTTTCGAGCAGTACTTC
cdr3_aa: CASSPRTSWSFEQYF

v_call: TRBV12-3/TRBV12-4
d_call: .
clone_size: few
j_call: TRBJ1-2
cdr3_nt: TGTGCCAGCACCTATCGGACCTCAGAGTATGGCTACACCTTC
cdr3_aa: CASTYRTSEYGYTF